This TCR beta chain was identified in a study of blood T cell repertoires in COVID-19. Study background: Samples of COVID-19 (acute and convalescent) were obtained from the United States, Italy and Spain.

The CDR3 runs 15 residues. Per germline, CDR1 MNHEY and CDR2 SVGAGI. The V gene lost 6 bases and the J gene lost 0 bases, with 12 bases spanning the gap. Followed longitudinally, the Seattle patients had been enrolled during active infection. How the authors handled the data: Nucleated cell counts were estimated from reference gene primer amplification. Some clones are missing from TCRdb's copy, which holds only in-frame ones; the method was immunoSEQ multiplex PCR. V and J calls and clone size are as listed in that table; D and trimming were resolved from the DNA. The sample lists 200,000 to 250,000 clones, 70% to 85% occurring once.

Source material: peripheral blood. This rearrangement joins TRBV6-5 to TRBJ1-5, with D perhaps matching TRBD1 (6 bases). This TCR was recovered from an elderly woman with COVID-19, enrolled during active disease. The CDR3 sequence: CASSRGGLSNQPQHF. The CDR3, as DNA: TGTGCCAGCAGCCGGGGGGGCCTTAGCAATCAGCCCCAGCATTTT.